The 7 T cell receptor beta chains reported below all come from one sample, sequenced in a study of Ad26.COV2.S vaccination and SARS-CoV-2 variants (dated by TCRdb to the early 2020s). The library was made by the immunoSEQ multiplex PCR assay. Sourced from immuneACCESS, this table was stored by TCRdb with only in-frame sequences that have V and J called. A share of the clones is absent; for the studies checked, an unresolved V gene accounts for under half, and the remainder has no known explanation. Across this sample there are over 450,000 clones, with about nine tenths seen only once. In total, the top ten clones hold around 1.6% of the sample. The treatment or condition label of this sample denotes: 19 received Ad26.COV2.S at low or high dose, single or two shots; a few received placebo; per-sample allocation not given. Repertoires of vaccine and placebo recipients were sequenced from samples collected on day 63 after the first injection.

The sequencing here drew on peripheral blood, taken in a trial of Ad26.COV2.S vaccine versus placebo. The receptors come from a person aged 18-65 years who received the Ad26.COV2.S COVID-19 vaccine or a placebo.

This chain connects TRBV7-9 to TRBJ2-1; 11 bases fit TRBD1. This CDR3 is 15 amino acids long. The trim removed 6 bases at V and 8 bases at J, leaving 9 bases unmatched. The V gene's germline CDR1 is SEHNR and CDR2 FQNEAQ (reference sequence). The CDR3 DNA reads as TGTGCCAGCAGTAGGGCGGGACAGGGGGTAGATGAGCAGTTCTTC. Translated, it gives CASSRAGQGVDEQFF.

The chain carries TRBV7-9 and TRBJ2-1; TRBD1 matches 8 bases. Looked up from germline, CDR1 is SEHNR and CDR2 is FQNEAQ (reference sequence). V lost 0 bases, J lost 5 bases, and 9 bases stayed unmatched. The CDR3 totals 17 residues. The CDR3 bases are TGTGCCAGCAGCTTAGCCGTGGGACAGGTCTTAAACAATGAGCAGTTCTTC. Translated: CASSLAVGQVLNNEQFF.

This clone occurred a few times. CDR3 sequence: CASTAGEPRPQHF. CDR3 bases: TGTGCCAGTACGGCAGGGGAGCCCCGGCCCCAGCATTTT. The chain employs TRBV19 and TRBJ1-5, with D perhaps TRBD1 (6 bases). V was clipped by 7 bases and J by 9 bases, with 16 bases between them. Germline CDR1 LNHDA, CDR2 SQIVND (reference sequence). The CDR3 covers 13 residues.

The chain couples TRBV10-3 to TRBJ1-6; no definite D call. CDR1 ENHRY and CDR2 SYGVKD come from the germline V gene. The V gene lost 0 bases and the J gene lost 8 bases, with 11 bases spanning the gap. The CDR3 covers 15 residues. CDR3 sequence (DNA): TGTGCCATCAGTGAGTCTAGTGGACCAGATTCACCCCTCCACTTT. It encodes CAISESSGPDSPLHF.

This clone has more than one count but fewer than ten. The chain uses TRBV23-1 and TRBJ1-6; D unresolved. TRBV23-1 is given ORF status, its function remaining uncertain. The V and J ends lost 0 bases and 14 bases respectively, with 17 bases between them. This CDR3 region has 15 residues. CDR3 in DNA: TGCGCCAGCAGTCAATCGTTTGGTGCCGCCGACGCCCTCCACTTT. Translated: CASSQSFGAADALHF.

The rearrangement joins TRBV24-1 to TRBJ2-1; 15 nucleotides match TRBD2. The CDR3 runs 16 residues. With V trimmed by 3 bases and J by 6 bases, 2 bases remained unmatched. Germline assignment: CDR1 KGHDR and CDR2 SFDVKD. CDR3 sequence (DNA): TGTGCCACCAGTGATGGGACTAGCGGGGGGATCAATGAGCAGTTCTTC. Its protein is CATSDGTSGGINEQFF.

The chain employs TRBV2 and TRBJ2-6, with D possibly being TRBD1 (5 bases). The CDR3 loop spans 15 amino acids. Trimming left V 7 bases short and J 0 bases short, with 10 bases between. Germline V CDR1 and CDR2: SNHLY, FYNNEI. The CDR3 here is CASTATGSGANVLTF. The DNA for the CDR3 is TGTGCCAGCACCGCAACAGGCTCTGGGGCCAACGTCCTGACTTTC. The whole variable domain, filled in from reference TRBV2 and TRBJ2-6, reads EPEVTQTPSHQVTQMGQEVILRCVPISNHLYFYWYRQILGQKVEFLVSFYNNEISEKSEIFDDQFSVERPDGSNFTLKIRSTKLEDSAMYFCASTATGSGANVLTFGAGSRLTVL.